This passage covers 19 T cell receptor beta chains from one sample sequenced in a study of blood T cell repertoires in COVID-19. The repertoire was sequenced with immunoSEQ multiplex PCR; TCRdb's copy has only in-frame clones and lacks some. This table holds about 400,000 clones, around nine tenths found once. Sequenced input: PBMCs or T cells enriched from blood (not recorded which). The receptors shown here come from a woman younger than 45 who had recovered from COVID-19.

To note about this clone: Germline and junction disagree at one end, which may indicate a read error. The chain recombines TRBV12-3 or TRBV12-4 with TRBJ1-4, with TRBD1 matching 10 bases. This CDR3 region has 13 residues. CDR3 nucleotides: TGTGCCAGCAGCTGGACAGGGGGTGGAGGTCACGTTTTT. This gives the protein CASSWTGGGGHVF.

This clone was detected once. V gene TRBV2 combines with J gene TRBJ1-2; 8 bases line up with TRBD1. CDR1 and CDR2 (germline): SNHLY, FYNNEI. The CDR3 has 13 residues. V shed 7 bases, J shed 8 bases, and the junction held 9 bases outside the gene matches. CDR3 in amino acids: CASILDRVGGYTF. Here the CDR3 DNA reads TGTGCCAGCATTCTGGACAGGGTCGGGGGCTACACCTTC.

A single count supports this clone. The gene calls are TRBV28 and TRBJ2-7; D is undetermined. Germline V gene sequence: CDR1 MDHEN, CDR2 SYDVKM. The CDR3 has 11 residues. V was trimmed by 6 bases and J by 2 bases, leaving 5 bases between them. The CDR3 region is CASSETYEQYF. The CDR3 bases are TGTGCCAGCAGCGAGACCTACGAGCAGTACTTC.

Comment on this clone: In the same sample, other DNA sequences code for this CDR3. The CDR3 nucleotides are TGTGCCACCAGTCCCGGGGGAACCGGGGAGCTGTTTTTT. Translating gives CATSPGGTGELFF. The chain has TRBV24-1 and TRBJ2-2; perhaps TRBD2 as D (6 bases). Germline CDR1 KGHDR, CDR2 SFDVKD. The CDR3 consists of 13 residues. V was cut by 6 bases and J by 5 bases, with 9 bases left in between.

The chain has TRBV9 and TRBJ1-3; D remains unclear. Trimming took 3 bases from V and 0 from J, leaving 16 bases between them. Germline V gene lookup returns CDR1 SGDLS and CDR2 YYNGEE. CDR3 length: 17 residues. The CDR3 DNA reads TGTGCCAGCAGCGCCTTGGATAGAGGTAGCTCTGGAAACACCATATATTTT. Amino acids: CASSALDRGSSGNTIYF.

CDR3 DNA sequence: TGTGCCAGCAGCCCCCTGGGACAAAACTATGGCTACACCTTC. This sequence encodes CASSPLGQNYGYTF. The chain recombines TRBV5-4 with TRBJ1-2; possible D gene TRBD1, 6 bases. Germline assignment: CDR1 SGHNT and CDR2 YYREEE (reference sequence). The CDR3 has 14 amino acids. Deletions cut 4 bases from V and 2 bases from J, with 12 bases between.

The rearrangement joins TRBV21-1 to TRBJ1-1; TRBD1 reflects the table's D call only, with no check against the DNA. TRBV21-1 is a recognized pseudogene. There are 14 residues in the CDR3. CDR3 in amino acids: CASSKRTGAFQAFF. In nucleotides, the CDR3 is TGTGCCAGCAGCAAAAGGACAGGGGCTTTCCAAGCTTTCTTT.

The chain joins TRBV7-9 to TRBJ1-6; 7 bases line up with TRBD1. Looked up from germline, CDR1 is SEHNR and CDR2 is FQNEAQ (reference sequence). V shed 3 bases, J shed 4 bases, and the junction held 9 bases outside the gene matches. This CDR3 is 17 amino acids long. CDR3 protein: CASSFDWRDRYNSPLHF. The CDR3 DNA sequence: TGTGCCAGCAGCTTTGACTGGCGGGACAGATATAATTCACCCCTCCACTTT.

V usage is TRBV19 and J usage is TRBJ2-1; possibly TRBD2 for D (6 bases). The CDR3 is 14 residues long. Trimming cost V 5 bases and J 5 bases, with 13 bases left between them. In germline, CDR1 is LNHDA, CDR2 SQIVND (reference sequence). CDR3 in DNA: TGTGCCAGTAGTCGGAGGGCGGAGAACAATGAGCAGTTCTTC. Amino acids: CASSRRAENNEQFF.

This sequence joins TRBV28 and TRBJ2-7; TRBD1 matches at 9 bases. The V gene's germline CDR1 is MDHEN and CDR2 SYDVKM. The CDR3 totals 15 residues. Trimming at V came to 5 bases and at J to 4 bases, leaving 9 bases not matched to a gene. The CDR3 protein is CASSPTGGVGYEQYF. CDR3 DNA: TGTGCCAGCAGTCCAACAGGGGGCGTCGGATACGAGCAGTACTTC. Variable domain in full (rest from reference TRBV28 and TRBJ2-7): DVKVTQSSRYLVKRTGEKVFLECVQDMDHENMFWYRQDPGLGLRLIYFSYDVKMKEKGDIPEGYSVSREKKERFSLILESASTNQTSMYLCASSPTGGVGYEQYFGPGTRLTVT.

This chain uses TRBV19 with TRBJ2-5; D call uncertain. Germline CDR1 is LNHDA and CDR2 is SQIVND (reference sequence). The CDR3 loop spans 11 amino acids. V was trimmed by 5 bases and J by 5 bases, leaving 6 bases between them. The CDR3 loop is CASSSQETQYF. Here the CDR3 DNA reads TGTGCCAGTAGTTCCCAGGAGACCCAGTACTTC.

This chain joins TRBV27 and TRBJ2-5; TRBD1 agrees at 7 bases. Looked up from germline, CDR1 is MNHEY and CDR2 is SMNVEV (reference sequence). V lost 5 bases and J lost 6; bases outside the gene matches: 12. This CDR3 is 15 amino acids long. The CDR3 region is CASSENRGVAKTQYF. In DNA, the CDR3 is TGTGCCAGCAGTGAAAACAGGGGTGTCGCGAAGACCCAGTACTTC.

The sample holds a few counts of this clone. The chain couples TRBV13 to TRBJ2-1; 8 bases are shared with TRBD1. After removal of 0 bases from V and 9 bases from J, the junction contained 7 bases not matched to a gene. Germline V gives CDR1 PRHDT, CDR2 FYEKMQ (reference sequence). The CDR3 consists of 15 residues. The CDR3 here is CASSLGIAGGVEQFF. CDR3 DNA sequence: TGTGCCAGCAGCTTAGGAATTGCAGGGGGCGTTGAGCAGTTCTTC.

On this clone itself: Additional DNA sequences in this sample encode the identical CDR3. The V call is TRBV7-7, the J call TRBJ2-1, with TRBD2 identical over 9 bases. Germline loops: CDR1 SSHAT, CDR2 FNYEAQ (reference sequence). V shed 1 base and J 2 bases; nucleotides not matched to a gene: 0. This CDR3 contains 15 residues. The CDR3 loop reads CASSLGLAAYNEQFF. The CDR3 DNA sequence: TGTGCCAGCAGCTTAGGACTAGCGGCCTACAATGAGCAGTTCTTC.

CDR3 DNA: TGTGCCGTAGCACAGGGTGCTCAAGAGACCCAGTACTTC. It translates to CAVAQGAQETQYF. The chain has TRBV6-5 and TRBJ2-5; a possible D gene is TRBD1 (6 bases). Germline V gene lookup returns CDR1 MNHEY and CDR2 SVGAGI. V lost 11 bases to trimming and J lost 2 bases, with 15 bases between them. The CDR3 loop spans 13 amino acids.

The chain combines TRBV7-9 with TRBJ1-5; the match to TRBD1 covers 7 bases. This CDR3 region has 16 residues. Looked up from germline, CDR1 is SEHNR and CDR2 is FQNEAQ (reference sequence). Losses at the gene ends were 2 bases for V and 1 base for J; bases not matched to a gene: 5. CDR3 residues: CASSLYGDRSNQPQHF. CDR3 coding DNA: TGTGCCAGCAGCTTATATGGGGACAGAAGCAATCAGCCCCAGCATTTT.

The chain links TRBV11-2 to TRBJ2-1, with D perhaps matching TRBD2 (5 bases). Germline V lookup: CDR1 SGHAT, CDR2 FQNNGV. The CDR3 is 14 residues long. Trimming left V 5 bases short and J 10 bases short, with 18 bases between. The CDR3 spells CASSHPGGAAEQFF. CDR3 sequence (DNA): TGTGCCAGCAGCCATCCCGGAGGCGCGGCGGAGCAGTTCTTC.

A few counts support this clone. The J gene is TRBJ1-6, the V gene TRBV6-5; tentatively, D is TRBD1 (5 bases). The V end lost 0 bases, the J end lost 9 bases, and 9 bases lay between the germline ends. Germline CDR1 MNHEY, CDR2 SVGAGI. The CDR3 is 14 residues long. In DNA, the CDR3 is TGTGCCAGCAGTTACTCAGGGGTTGGTTCACCCCTCCACTTT. Translating it yields CASSYSGVGSPLHF.

The genes are TRBV6-5 and TRBJ1-2, with no clear D. Trimming stripped 7 bases from V and 2 bases from J, with 17 bases between. The CDR3 extends over 15 amino acids. In germline, CDR1 is MNHEY, CDR2 SVGAGI. CDR3 DNA sequence: TGTGCCAGCAATCCTTCGTCGGTTACCAACTATGGCTACACCTTC. This translates into CASNPSSVTNYGYTF.